These T cell receptor beta chains were read from a single sample in a study of T cell changes during pregnancy in multiple sclerosis. Clones were sequenced by immunoSEQ multiplex PCR, and TCRdb holds only the in-frame ones, with some missing. Among approximately 9,000 clones listed, 75% to 85% were seen once. Sequenced here: CD8+ T cells from peripheral blood mononuclear cells, sampled in the third trimester of pregnancy. All receptors come from a female donor in good health, enrolled as a control in a pregnancy study. CDR3s include the opening cysteine and the closing phenylalanine or tryptophan. The order of the fields is J gene, D gene, CDR3 length, V gene, clone size, CDR3 DNA, CDR3 protein. D genes are given only for firm matches. Not every row has a clone size; where given, it reads once, few, many or a size class.

J: TRBJ2-5
D: TRBD2
length: 15
V: TRBV9
size: few
DNA: TGTGCCAGCAGCTCATTAGCGGGGGGGCAAGAGACCCAGTACTTC
CDR3: CASSSLAGGQETQYF

J: TRBJ2-7
D: .
length: 15
V: TRBV6-1
size: .
DNA: TGTGCCAGCAGTGAAGCCCGGGGTCCCCCCTACGAGCAGTACTTC
CDR3: CASSEARGPPYEQYF

J: TRBJ2-3
D: .
length: 13
V: TRBV7-2
size: .
DNA: TGTGCCAGCAGCCGGACTAGCACAGATACGCAGTATTTT
CDR3: CASSRTSTDTQYF

J: TRBJ2-7
D: .
length: 15
V: TRBV7-7
size: .
DNA: TGTGCTAGCAGCCTACAGGGGGGGGGCTCCTACGAGCAGTACTTC
CDR3: CASSLQGGGSYEQYF

J: TRBJ1-1
D: TRBD1
length: 15
V: TRBV10-3
size: once
DNA: TGTGCCATCAGTGAGTCGAAGGGGGCGCTTACTGAAGCTTTCTTT
CDR3: CAISESKGALTEAFF

J: TRBJ1-1
D: .
length: 16
V: TRBV25-1
size: .
DNA: TGTGCCAGCAGTGATCCGGGGTCGGGGGTAAACACTGAAGCTTTCTTT
CDR3: CASSDPGSGVNTEAFF

J: TRBJ1-2
D: TRBD1
length: 15
V: TRBV6-1
size: .
DNA: TGTGCCAGCAGTCCCCCGCCGGACAGGGAGTATGGCTACACCTTC
CDR3: CASSPPPDREYGYTF

J: TRBJ1-2
D: .
length: 14
V: TRBV6-4
size: .
DNA: TGTGCCAGCAGTGAAGAGGGACTTTCGGGAGGCTACACCTTC
CDR3: CASSEEGLSGGYTF

J: TRBJ2-5
D: .
length: 14
V: TRBV25-1
size: .
DNA: TGTGCCAGCAGTCGATGGGGGGGCCGGGAGACCCAGTACTTC
CDR3: CASSRWGGRETQYF

J: TRBJ1-3
D: .
length: 15
V: TRBV2
size: .
DNA: TGTGCCAGCAGTGAAACGGCGGGTCCTGGAAACACCATATATTTT
CDR3: CASSETAGPGNTIYF

J: TRBJ2-2
D: TRBD1
length: 16
V: TRBV15
size: .
DNA: TGTGCCACCAGCAGGGACAGGGGACCCAACACCGGGGAGCTGTTTTTT
CDR3: CATSRDRGPNTGELFF

J: TRBJ1-5
D: .
length: 14
V: TRBV28
size: .
DNA: TGTGCCAGCAGTTTAGGAGGCACGGGCCAGCCCCAGCATTTT
CDR3: CASSLGGTGQPQHF

J: TRBJ2-1
D: .
length: 14
V: TRBV30
size: few
DNA: TGTGCCTGGAGTTCCTCCTCGGGGTACAATGAGCAGTTCTTC
CDR3: CAWSSSSGYNEQFF

J: TRBJ1-3
D: TRBD1
length: 17
V: TRBV11-2
size: medium-sized
DNA: TGTGCCAGCAGCAGATCGACAGGGGGCACCTCTGGAAACACCATATATTTT
CDR3: CASSRSTGGTSGNTIYF

J: TRBJ1-3
D: .
length: 12
V: TRBV10-3
size: .
DNA: TGTGCCATCAGTGACGACTTAAACACCATATATTTT
CDR3: CAISDDLNTIYF

J: TRBJ1-6
D: TRBD1
length: 14
V: TRBV6-4
size: .
DNA: TGTGCCAGCAGTGACGGGACAGGGGGCTCACCCCTCCACTTT
CDR3: CASSDGTGGSPLHF

J: TRBJ1-1
D: .
length: 15
V: TRBV27
size: .
DNA: TGTGCCAGCAGTTTAAGGGGCGGGATGAACACTGAAGCTTTCTTT
CDR3: CASSLRGGMNTEAFF

J: TRBJ1-1
D: .
length: 16
V: TRBV9
size: .
DNA: TGTGCCAGCAGCGCCCACAGGGAATCAATGAACACTGAAGCTTTCTTT
CDR3: CASSAHRESMNTEAFF

J: TRBJ1-2
D: .
length: 15
V: TRBV4-3
size: .
DNA: TGCGCCAGCAGCCAGACGAGCAGGGGTGGCTATGGCTACACCTTC
CDR3: CASSQTSRGGYGYTF

J: TRBJ1-3
D: TRBD1
length: 15
V: TRBV5-6
size: .
DNA: TGTGCCAGCAGCGCGGGACAGTTCTCTGGAAACACCATATATTTT
CDR3: CASSAGQFSGNTIYF

J: TRBJ2-7
D: TRBD1
length: 15
V: TRBV13
size: once
DNA: TGTGCCAGCAGCCCCATGGGACAGGGTGGATATGAGCAGTACTTC
CDR3: CASSPMGQGGYEQYF

J: TRBJ2-7
D: TRBD1
length: 16
V: TRBV5-5
size: .
DNA: TGTGCCAGCAGCTACCACGGACAGGGGGCCGTCTACGAGCAGTACTTC
CDR3: CASSYHGQGAVYEQYF

J: TRBJ2-2
D: TRBD2
length: 15
V: TRBV6-6
size: .
DNA: TGTGCCAGCAGTTATGTGGGAGGGAGCACCGGGGAGCTGTTTTTT
CDR3: CASSYVGGSTGELFF

J: TRBJ1-1
D: .
length: 14
V: TRBV27
size: .
DNA: TGTGCCAGCAGTTTATCAGGGGGAAGCACTGAAGCTTTCTTT
CDR3: CASSLSGGSTEAFF

J: TRBJ1-1
D: TRBD1
length: 15
V: TRBV4-1
size: .
DNA: TGCGCCAGCAGCCAAGGGGGACAGGGGGTCACTGAAGCTTTCTTT
CDR3: CASSQGGQGVTEAFF

J: TRBJ1-5
D: .
length: 14
V: TRBV27
size: .
DNA: TGTGCCAGCAGTCCATACAGGGACAATCAGCCCCAGCATTTT
CDR3: CASSPYRDNQPQHF

J: TRBJ2-1
D: TRBD2
length: 16
V: TRBV7-6
size: .
DNA: TGTGCCAGCAGCCCGCGGCGGGGGGCCCAAAACAATGAGCAGTTCTTC
CDR3: CASSPRRGAQNNEQFF

J: TRBJ1-1
D: .
length: 12
V: TRBV5-4
size: .
DNA: TGTGCCAGCAGCTTGGAACTAAGGGGGGCTTTCTTT
CDR3: CASSLELRGAFF

J: TRBJ2-1
D: .
length: 14
V: TRBV6-5
size: .
DNA: TGTGCCAGCAGTTACTCGGAGGGACCCCGTGAGCAGTTCTTC
CDR3: CASSYSEGPREQFF

J: TRBJ1-2
D: .
length: 19
V: TRBV27
size: .
DNA: TGTGCCAGCAGTTCATCCCCGGGACAAGGACCCTTGGGTAACTATGGCTACACCTTC
CDR3: CASSSSPGQGPLGNYGYTF

J: TRBJ2-1
D: .
length: 11
V: TRBV7-9
size: .
DNA: TGTGCCAGCAGCTTAGGGACAGAGCAGTTCTTC
CDR3: CASSLGTEQFF

J: TRBJ2-5
D: .
length: 14
V: TRBV4-2
size: .
DNA: TGTGCCAGCAGCTCCTCTTTAGGGGATGGGACCCAGTACTTC
CDR3: CASSSSLGDGTQYF

J: TRBJ2-1
D: TRBD2
length: 17
V: TRBV6-4
size: few
DNA: TGTGCCAGCAGTGACTCCGGGGCGGGGGGGCATAGCAATGAGCAGTTCTTC
CDR3: CASSDSGAGGHSNEQFF

J: TRBJ1-2
D: .
length: 14
V: TRBV7-8
size: .
DNA: TGTGCCAGCAGCTTTGATCCAGGAAACTATGGCTACACCTTC
CDR3: CASSFDPGNYGYTF

J: TRBJ2-7
D: .
length: 13
V: TRBV28
size: .
DNA: TGTGCCAGCCGTCCCTGGGGGGAGCCGGAGCAGTACTTC
CDR3: CASRPWGEPEQYF

J: TRBJ2-1
D: .
length: 16
V: TRBV5-1
size: once
DNA: TGCGCCAGCAGCTTGAAAGTCACAGGCGGACACAATGAGCAGTTCTTC
CDR3: CASSLKVTGGHNEQFF

J: TRBJ2-2
D: TRBD2
length: 15
V: TRBV14
size: once
DNA: TGTGCCAGCAGCCGAGCGGGAGAGTACACCGGGGAGCTGTTTTTT
CDR3: CASSRAGEYTGELFF

J: TRBJ2-7
D: TRBD2
length: 14
V: TRBV13
size: .
DNA: TGTGCCAGCGCTAGCGGGAAGAGCTCCTACGAGCAGTACTTC
CDR3: CASASGKSSYEQYF

J: TRBJ2-3
D: TRBD1
length: 17
V: TRBV6-4
size: .
DNA: TGTGCCAGCAGTGACTCACCCGGGACAGGGGGCGTAGATACGCAGTATTTT
CDR3: CASSDSPGTGGVDTQYF

J: TRBJ1-1
D: .
length: 14
V: TRBV19
size: .
DNA: TGTGCCAGTATTTCGACTCCTCCCGGCACTGAAGCTTTCTTT
CDR3: CASISTPPGTEAFF

J: TRBJ1-2
D: TRBD1
length: 16
V: TRBV10-3
size: .
DNA: TGTGCCATCAGTGAGGGGACCGGGACAGGGGCACATGGCTACACCTTC
CDR3: CAISEGTGTGAHGYTF

J: TRBJ2-3
D: .
length: 15
V: TRBV30
size: .
DNA: TGTGCCTGGAGTGTGGGCAGAACTAGCACAGATACGCAGTATTTT
CDR3: CAWSVGRTSTDTQYF

J: TRBJ2-1
D: TRBD1
length: 15
V: TRBV6-5
size: .
DNA: TGTGCCAGCAGCCCTCCAGGGGGCACCTACAATGAGCAGTTCTTC
CDR3: CASSPPGGTYNEQFF

J: TRBJ2-7
D: .
length: 14
V: TRBV14
size: .
DNA: TGTGCCAGCAGCGTCGACTGGAGAGACTACGAGCAGTACTTC
CDR3: CASSVDWRDYEQYF

J: TRBJ2-1
D: TRBD2
length: 16
V: TRBV30
size: .
DNA: TGTGCCTGGAGTGCAGGCGGGGGGGGCGCGTACAATGAGCAGTTCTTC
CDR3: CAWSAGGGGAYNEQFF

J: TRBJ1-5
D: TRBD1
length: 14
V: TRBV30
size: few
DNA: TGTGCCTGGAGTGCGGGGACAGGGGGCGCGGGACAGCATTTT
CDR3: CAWSAGTGGAGQHF

J: TRBJ2-2
D: TRBD1
length: 19
V: TRBV7-3
size: .
DNA: TGTGCCAGCAGTCCCTCGGGCCCCTTTAACAGGGGGCAAACCGGGGAGCTGTTTTTT
CDR3: CASSPSGPFNRGQTGELFF